A single sample gave rise to the 21 T cell receptor beta chains below, sequenced in a study of blood T cell repertoires in COVID-19. TCRdb's copy holds only in-frame clones and misses some; the assay was immunoSEQ multiplex PCR. The sample carries 210,000 or so clones, about 80% recorded once. The sample taken for sequencing was PBMCs or T cells enriched from blood (not recorded which). The receptors come from a woman aged 45 to 65 who had been exposed to COVID-19.

The V and J genes are TRBV9 and TRBJ1-2, with 7 bases identical to TRBD1. Trimming at V came to 3 bases and at J to 6 bases, leaving 8 bases not matched to a gene. The V gene's germline CDR1 is SGDLS and CDR2 YYNGEE. The CDR3 contains 14 residues. The CDR3 sequence is CASSGETGRNGYTF. The CDR3, as DNA: TGTGCCAGCAGCGGTGAGACAGGGAGGAATGGCTACACCTTC. Full variable domain (missing parts from reference TRBV9 and TRBJ1-2): DSGVTQTPKHLITATGQRVTLRCSPRSGDLSVYWYQQSLDQGLQFLIQYYNGEERAKGNILERFSAQQFPDLHSELNLSSLELGDSALYFCASSGETGRNGYTFGSGTRLTVV.

This chain links TRBV15 with TRBJ2-3, with 11 bases aligning to TRBD2. The germline gives CDR1 LNHNV, CDR2 YYDKDF (reference sequence). The CDR3 runs 16 residues. The J segment lost 4 bases and the V segment lost 8 bases, leaving 11 bases of the junction unmatched. The CDR3 region is CATSKSGTSGSDTQYF. The CDR3 bases are TGTGCCACCTCCAAGTCCGGGACTAGCGGCTCAGATACGCAGTATTTT.

This clone appeared once. This chain connects TRBV3-1 (or the pseudogene TRBV3-2) to TRBJ1-5; no definite D call. V was clipped by 0 bases and J by 9 bases, with 12 bases between them. The germline V gene encodes CDR1 LGHDT and CDR2 YNNKEL (reference sequence). The CDR3 is 14 amino acids. The CDR3 loop reads CASSQEGSLGPQHF. The DNA of the CDR3 is TGTGCCAGCAGCCAAGAAGGGAGTTTAGGGCCCCAGCATTTT.

V and J are TRBV19 and TRBJ2-2; 7 bases are a match to TRBD1. Trimming took 7 bases from V and 5 from J; bases not matched to a gene: 7. Germline V lookup: CDR1 LNHDA, CDR2 SQIVND (reference sequence). CDR3 length: 14 residues. The CDR3 nucleotides are TGTGCCAGTAACTCGGGACAGTCAACCGGGGAGCTGTTTTTT. As protein: CASNSGQSTGELFF.

The chain couples TRBV4-3 to TRBJ2-1, with D uncertain. The length of the CDR3 is 13 residues. Per the germline V gene, CDR1 is LGHNA and CDR2 is YSLEER. Trimming removed 1 base at V and 7 bases at J, with 8 bases between. The CDR3 DNA reads TGCGCCAGCAGCCAAGGTCTCAGAAATGAGCAGTTCTTC. Amino acid sequence: CASSQGLRNEQFF.

The rearrangement links TRBV5-4 to TRBJ2-7, with TRBD1 matching over 7 bases. Germline V gene lookup returns CDR1 SGHNT and CDR2 YYREEE (reference sequence). This CDR3 contains 13 residues. With V trimmed by 2 bases and J by 2 bases, 1 base remained unmatched. The CDR3 spells CASSLQGTYEQYF. CDR3 bases: TGTGCCAGCAGCTTACAGGGGACCTACGAGCAGTACTTC.

This rearrangement joins TRBV3-1 (or the pseudogene TRBV3-2) to TRBJ2-5; a weak D match, TRBD1 (5 bases). Per germline, CDR1 LGHDT and CDR2 YNNKEL (reference sequence). The germline V and J ends were trimmed by 3 bases and 5 bases, with 16 bases remaining between them. The CDR3 is made up of 15 amino acids. The CDR3, as DNA: TGTGCCAGCAGCCAGCTACGACCCGCAGGGGAGACCCAGTACTTC. Its protein is CASSQLRPAGETQYF.

The chain combines TRBV28 with TRBJ1-1, with unresolved D. CDR3 length equals 14 residues. Germline V gene lookup returns CDR1 MDHEN and CDR2 SYDVKM. V lost 3 bases and J 5 bases, leaving 13 bases between the germline ends. The CDR3 DNA is TGTGCCAGCAGTTTCGGGAGTGGAGGGACTGAAGCTTTCTTT. Translating gives CASSFGSGGTEAFF. Based on the CDR3 plus reference TRBV28 and TRBJ1-1, the full variable domain is DVKVTQSSRYLVKRTGEKVFLECVQDMDHENMFWYRQDPGLGLRLIYFSYDVKMKEKGDIPEGYSVSREKKERFSLILESASTNQTSMYLCASSFGSGGTEAFFGQGTRLTVV.

CDR3 loop: CASSLEYRVFYEQYF. The CDR3 DNA reads as TGTGCCAGCAGCTTGGAATACCGGGTCTTCTACGAGCAGTACTTC. The rearrangement joins TRBV5-8 to TRBJ2-7; D unclear. The CDR3 runs 15 residues. Germline-derived CDR1 and CDR2 are SGHTS and YDEGEE. V was cut by 0 bases and J by 3 bases, with 13 bases left in between.

This chain uses TRBV9 with TRBJ1-3; perhaps TRBD1 as D (5 bases). Trimming took off 0 bases at V and 1 base at J, with 8 bases between the two ends. In germline, CDR1 is SGDLS, CDR2 YYNGEE. The CDR3 runs to 15 residues. CDR3 sequence (DNA): TGTGCCAGCAGCGTAGAGGGGTCTTCTGGAAACACCATATATTTT. Translating it yields CASSVEGSSGNTIYF.

A remark on this clone: Compared with germline, one end of the junction differs, possibly owing to a read error. The chain carries TRBV29-1 and TRBJ2-7, with 9 nucleotides matching TRBD1. Germline CDR1 is SQVTM and CDR2 is ANQGSEA. The CDR3 loop spans 14 amino acids. The CDR3: CSAETGGINYEQYF. CDR3 nucleotide sequence: TGCAGCGCTGAAACAGGGGGCATAAACTACGAGCAGTACTTC.

This chain joins TRBV10-1 and TRBJ2-1; TRBD1 matches 7 bases. The CDR3 spans 15 residues. V lost 8 bases and J lost 6; bases outside the gene matches: 13. CDR1 WNHNN and CDR2 SYGVQD come from the germline V gene (reference sequence). CDR3 coding DNA: TGCGCCAGCGCCGCCAGGACAGGCGTTAGCAATGAGCAGTTCTTC. Its protein is CASAARTGVSNEQFF.

This clone is a singleton in its sample. The V gene is TRBV9, the J gene TRBJ1-1, with 8 bases matching TRBD1. The CDR3 is 15 residues long. Per germline, CDR1 SGDLS and CDR2 YYNGEE. The junction had 3 bases not matched to a gene; V was cut back by 1 base and J by 1 base. CDR3: CASSVRTGPNTEAFF. CDR3 DNA: TGTGCCAGCAGCGTACGGACAGGGCCGAACACTGAAGCTTTCTTT.

This clone was observed a handful of times. The V gene is TRBV5-5, the J gene TRBJ1-6; D ambiguous. Trimming removed 1 base at V and 7 bases at J, with 3 bases between. The CDR3 has 12 residues. Germline CDR1 and CDR2: SGHKS and YYEKEE (reference sequence). The CDR3 protein is CASSLPNSPLHF. CDR3 in DNA: TGTGCCAGCAGCTTGCCAAATTCACCCCTCCACTTT.

This chain links TRBV19 with TRBJ1-5, with D perhaps matching TRBD1 (5 bases). This CDR3 region has 14 residues. CDR1 and CDR2 (germline): LNHDA, SQIVND (reference sequence). Deletions cut 5 bases from V and 6 bases from J, with 14 bases between. The CDR3 sequence is CASSVDSRGQPQHF. CDR3 in DNA: TGTGCCAGTAGTGTCGACAGCCGCGGTCAGCCCCAGCATTTT.

The genes are TRBV18 and TRBJ1-3; a weak D match, TRBD1 (6 bases). The germline V and J ends were trimmed by 3 bases and 3 bases, with 12 bases remaining between them. Germline loops: CDR1 KGHSH, CDR2 LQKENI. CDR3 length: 15 residues. DNA of the CDR3: TGTGCCAGCTCACCGACAGGTTCGGGTGGAAACACCATATATTTT. It codes for CASSPTGSGGNTIYF.

The CDR3 nucleotides read TGTGCCAGCAGCCACATACTGGAAGGGGGCAAGGGCGATTCACCCCTCCACTTT. This gives the protein CASSHILEGGKGDSPLHF. V gene TRBV14 combines with J gene TRBJ1-6, with 7 bases aligning to TRBD1. Germline CDR1 and CDR2: SGHDN and FVKESK. After removal of 3 bases from V and 8 bases from J, the junction contained 16 bases not matched to a gene. The CDR3 has 18 amino acids.

J is TRBJ2-3 and V is TRBV9; 8 nucleotides match TRBD2. CDR1 and CDR2 from the germline V gene are SGDLS and YYNGEE. The CDR3 runs 17 residues. Losses at the gene ends were 4 bases for V and 1 base for J; bases not matched to a gene: 11. The CDR3 sequence is CASSPRFGRGGTDTQYF. CDR3 bases: TGTGCCAGCAGCCCACGCTTCGGGCGGGGGGGCACAGATACGCAGTATTTT. Using reference TRBV9 and TRBJ2-3 for the parts outside the CDR3, the full variable domain is DSGVTQTPKHLITATGQRVTLRCSPRSGDLSVYWYQQSLDQGLQFLIQYYNGEERAKGNILERFSAQQFPDLHSELNLSSLELGDSALYFCASSPRFGRGGTDTQYFGPGTRLTVL.

The chain has TRBV7-8 and TRBJ1-5; unclear D gene. Trimming stripped 5 bases from V and 5 bases from J, with 16 bases between. Per the germline V gene, CDR1 is SGHVS and CDR2 is FQNEAQ. CDR3 length: 15 amino acids. CDR3 sequence: CASSPYARRDQPQHF. CDR3 sequence (DNA): TGTGCCAGCAGCCCCTACGCCAGGAGGGATCAGCCCCAGCATTTT.

As DNA, the CDR3 is TGTGCCACCAGTGATCCCCCGGGGAGAGAGCAGTTCTTC. It translates to CATSDPPGREQFF. The rearrangement links TRBV24-1 to TRBJ2-1; TRBD2 might be the D (5 bases). Germline V lookup: CDR1 KGHDR, CDR2 SFDVKD. V was shortened by 3 bases and J by 10 bases, with 12 bases between the two germline ends. The CDR3 has 13 residues.

Many counts were recorded for this clone. The chain links TRBV28 to TRBJ1-2; D not resolved. The CDR3 sequence is 10 residues long. Trimming took 11 bases from V and 8 from J, leaving 12 bases between them. Germline V gene data show CDR1 as MDHEN and CDR2 as SYDVKM. DNA for the CDR3: TGTGCCTCCTCGGGTGAAGGCTACACCTTC. This sequence encodes CASSGEGYTF.